The 6 T cell receptor beta chains below were found in one sample sequenced in a study of T-cell memory formation after mild COVID-19 (dated by TCRdb to the early 2020s). The library relied on 5' RACE. The sequencer was an Illumina NovaSeq 6000. TCRdb reworked the public reads: Q25 trimming with fastp, MiXCR clone assembly, productive beta chains retained. Rows with one shared CDR3 protein collapse into an entry with the most common genes and DNA. This sample gives fewer than 300,000 distinct CDR3 sequences in total; around 17% of them show up just once. The top ten constitute 22% of the sample. The sample comprised PBMCs or a T cell subset sorted from them (not recorded which). Every receptor here comes from a man aged 18 to 35 who had mild COVID-19 (a few samples of this study predate the infection). The sample titles of this study are shuffled in the database, so cell type and time point are left out; the donor was told from shared clones.

This clonotype was seen at least ten times. This chain links TRBV5-4 with TRBJ2-1; 10 nucleotides match TRBD1. V lost 5 bases, J lost 5 bases, and 10 bases stayed unmatched. The germline gives CDR1 SGHNT, CDR2 YYREEE (reference sequence). The length of the CDR3 is 16 residues. The CDR3 is CASRYRGQGLDNEQFF. For the CDR3, the DNA is TGTGCCAGCAGGTACCGGGGACAGGGGTTGGACAATGAGCAGTTCTTC.

The rearrangement links TRBV7-2 to TRBJ1-2; D gene unclear. This CDR3 has 14 amino acids. V was trimmed by 5 bases and J by 1 base, leaving 11 bases between them. Per germline, CDR1 SGHTA and CDR2 FQGNSA. For the CDR3, the DNA is TGTGCCAGCAGCGCGCGAGGAAGTAACTATGGCTACACCTTC. Its protein product is CASSARGSNYGYTF.

The chain couples TRBV4-2 to TRBJ1-3, with D maybe TRBD1 (6 bases). This CDR3 spans 16 amino acids. Trimming took off 4 bases at V and 3 bases at J, with 16 bases between the two ends. Germline V CDR1 and CDR2: LGHNA, YNFKEQ. CDR3 protein: CASSLKGGSYGNTIYF. The DNA for the CDR3 is TGTGCCAGCAGCCTCAAAGGGGGGAGCTATGGAAACACCATATATTTT.

This clonotype was seen a few times. The chain joins TRBV5-6 to TRBJ2-5; no firm D call. Between the trimmed V and J ends, which lost 0 bases and 5 bases, there was a span of 11 bases. The germline CDR1 and CDR2 sequences are SGHDT and YYEEEE. The CDR3 spans 14 residues. CDR3 protein: CASSLGLSSETQYF. The CDR3 DNA follows: TGTGCCAGCAGCTTGGGTTTAAGCTCCGAGACCCAGTACTTC.

This clonotype was counted only a few times. The chain combines TRBV4-1 with TRBJ1-2, with D hard to call. In germline, CDR1 is MGHRA, CDR2 YSYEKL. The length of the CDR3 is 13 residues. V lost 4 bases, J lost 9 bases, and 15 bases lay in between. CDR3 coding DNA: TGCGCCAGCAGCCTTCATTACCGGGATCGCTACACCTTC. It encodes CASSLHYRDRYTF.

This clonotype was counted at least ten times. The V call is TRBV20-1, the J call TRBJ1-1; 7 bases align to TRBD1. Germline CDR1 DFQATT, CDR2 SNEGSKA (reference sequence). The length of the CDR3 is 12 residues. V was clipped by 2 bases and J by 4 bases; unmatched bases: 1. The CDR3 loop reads CSARQGGTEAFF. The CDR3 DNA reads TGCAGTGCTAGACAGGGGGGCACTGAAGCTTTCTTT.